These 20 T cell receptor beta chains were all obtained from the same sample, sequenced in a study of shared clonotypes between healthy human individuals. Clones were read by immunoSEQ multiplex PCR, and TCRdb kept only the in-frame ones, dropping some. Of about 1 million clones detected, about 84% appear once; the ten largest clones hold approximately 0.5%. Material: memory CD4+ T cells from PBMCs. As to subset: CD45RA-negative fraction. Source of these receptors: a man between 18 and 35 years old in good health. Some clones in this sample may be carry-over from other donors' samples.

The rearrangement joins TRBV11-3 to TRBJ1-1; D may be TRBD1 (5 bases). The V end lost 6 bases, the J end lost 9 bases, and 17 bases lay between the germline ends. CDR1 SGHNT and CDR2 YENEEA come from the germline V gene. The CDR3 consists of 13 residues. CDR3 protein: CASRRDGAGKAFF. In nucleotides, the CDR3 is TGTGCCAGCAGACGGGACGGAGCTGGAAAAGCTTTCTTT.

This chain uses TRBV4-2 with TRBJ1-4; tentative D call: TRBD1 (6 bases). Deletions cut 5 bases from V and 8 bases from J, with 15 bases between. There are 14 residues in the CDR3. Per germline, CDR1 LGHNA and CDR2 YNFKEQ. DNA for the CDR3: TGTGCCAGCAGCTTGGGGGCAACGGCGGAAAAACTGTTTTTT. Translation: CASSLGATAEKLFF.

The chain has TRBV6-5 and TRBJ1-2; 12 bases map to TRBD1. There are 14 residues in the CDR3. Germline V CDR1 and CDR2: MNHEY, SVGAGI. The V segment lost 4 bases and the J segment 6 bases; nucleotides outside the gene matches: 3. CDR3 nucleotide sequence: TGTGCCAGCAGTTGGGACAGGGGGCGGGATGGCTACACCTTC. It is translated as CASSWDRGRDGYTF.

About this clone itself: The same CDR3 is also encoded by other DNA sequences in this sample. The chain joins TRBV12-5 to TRBJ1-1; D remains ambiguous. The CDR3 sequence is 13 residues long. Germline CDR1 is LGHNT and CDR2 is FRNRAP. V shed 2 bases and J shed 4 bases, with 8 bases lying between them. This CDR3 is CASGLTWGTEAFF. As DNA, the CDR3 is TGTGCTAGTGGTTTGACCTGGGGCACTGAAGCTTTCTTT.

The V call is TRBV6-5, the J call TRBJ2-3; TRBD2 agrees at 9 bases. The CDR3 spans 16 residues. The V segment lost 2 bases and the J segment 0 bases; nucleotides outside the gene matches: 3. Germline V lookup: CDR1 MNHEY, CDR2 SVGAGI. The CDR3 sequence is CASSYLAGFSTDTQYF. For the CDR3, the DNA is TGTGCCAGCAGTTACCTAGCGGGGTTTAGCACAGATACGCAGTATTTT.

The chain employs TRBV28 and TRBJ2-7; TRBD2 agrees at 7 bases. Germline V gene sequence: CDR1 MDHEN, CDR2 SYDVKM. V lost 6 bases, J lost 9 bases, and 8 bases stayed unmatched. The CDR3 spans 12 residues. The CDR3 bases are TGTGCCAGCAGCCCCCCCGGGGGGTGGCAGTACTTC. Its protein is CASSPPGGWQYF.

The J gene is TRBJ2-7, the V gene TRBV6-5; D is undetermined. Germline CDR1 and CDR2: MNHEY and SVGAGI. CDR3 length: 13 amino acids. Trimming left V 7 bases short and J 2 bases short, with 12 bases between. CDR3 sequence: CASTDKATYEQYF. The CDR3 DNA reads TGTGCCAGCACCGACAAGGCGACCTACGAGCAGTACTTC.

The chain links TRBV4-1 to TRBJ2-7; 8 bases line up with TRBD1. The CDR3 spans 15 residues. Losses at the gene ends were 1 base for V and 4 bases for J; bases not matched to a gene: 6. Germline CDR1 is MGHRA and CDR2 is YSYEKL. This chain's CDR3 is CASSQGGQAFYEQYF. CDR3 in DNA: TGCGCCAGCAGCCAAGGGGGACAGGCTTTTTACGAGCAGTACTTC.

The CDR3 coding sequence is TGTGCCAGCAGCCAACAACAGGGCGCGAACACCGGGGAGCTGTTTTTT. Protein sequence: CASSQQQGANTGELFF. The chain couples TRBV7-3 to TRBJ2-2; weak D call: TRBD1 (6 bases). Trimming removed 5 bases at V and 0 bases at J, with 13 bases between. There are 16 residues in the CDR3. The germline gives CDR1 SGHTA, CDR2 FQGTGA.

This chain links TRBV28 with TRBJ2-7; D gene uncertain. CDR1 is MDHEN and CDR2 is SYDVKM in the germline V gene. The germline V and J ends were trimmed by 8 bases and 3 bases, with 17 bases remaining between them. This CDR3 is 14 amino acids long. The chain's CDR3 is CASSSPQVGYEQYF. Here the CDR3 DNA reads TGTGCCAGCTCTTCTCCCCAGGTGGGCTACGAGCAGTACTTC.

This chain joins TRBV27 and TRBJ1-2; D uncertain. Trimming took off 7 bases at V and 1 base at J, with 16 bases between the two ends. CDR3 size: 15 residues. The V gene's germline CDR1 is MNHEY and CDR2 SMNVEV (reference sequence). The CDR3 DNA follows: TGTGCCAGCACCCGAGACCGCAACCTTAACTATGGCTACACCTTC. Translated, it gives CASTRDRNLNYGYTF.

J is TRBJ1-1 and V is TRBV27; no reliable D call. Trimming took 5 bases from V and 3 from J, leaving 13 bases between them. The CDR3 runs 14 residues. Germline V gene lookup returns CDR1 MNHEY and CDR2 SMNVEV (reference sequence). CDR3 amino acids: CASSPRERDTEAFF. The CDR3, as DNA: TGTGCCAGCAGTCCTCGTGAGAGGGACACTGAAGCTTTCTTT.

The genes are TRBV29-1 and TRBJ2-5, with 7 bases fitting TRBD2. Looked up from germline, CDR1 is SQVTM and CDR2 is ANQGSEA. This CDR3 region has 14 residues. J was trimmed by 5 bases and V by 6 bases; bases with no gene match: 12. Here the CDR3 reads CSVGGSGTSETQYF. The CDR3 DNA reads as TGCAGCGTCGGGGGGTCGGGAACTTCGGAGACCCAGTACTTC.

The V gene is TRBV11-2, the J gene TRBJ2-1; unclear D gene. Between the trimmed V and J ends, which lost 5 bases and 7 bases, there was a span of 15 bases. The germline CDR1 and CDR2 sequences are SGHAT and FQNNGV. The CDR3 has 14 amino acids. The CDR3 region is CASSPTGFGNEQFF. The CDR3 DNA reads as TGTGCCAGCAGCCCGACTGGCTTTGGAAATGAGCAGTTCTTC.

The chain links TRBV7-9 to TRBJ2-3, with 7 nucleotides matching TRBD1. CDR1 SEHNR and CDR2 FQNEAQ come from the germline V gene (reference sequence). This CDR3 region has 14 residues. Trimming at V came to 5 bases and at J to 3 bases, leaving 5 bases not matched to a gene. This chain's CDR3 is CASSPDRETDTQYF. The CDR3 DNA reads as TGTGCCAGCAGCCCCGACAGGGAGACAGATACGCAGTATTTT.

Turning to this clone: Different DNA sequences within this sample yield the same CDR3. The chain recombines TRBV18 with TRBJ2-3, with D perhaps TRBD1 or TRBD2 (5 bases each). Trimming shortened V by 3 bases and J by 3 bases, and 7 bases separated the two germline ends. The CDR3 covers 13 residues. CDR1 is KGHSH, CDR2 LQKENI, per germline. The CDR3 sequence: CASSPGVTDTQYF. The CDR3 coding sequence is TGTGCCAGCTCACCGGGGGTTACAGATACGCAGTATTTT.

A note on this clone: Distinct nucleotide sequences in the sample also encode this CDR3. The rearrangement links TRBV5-4 to TRBJ2-1; D perhaps matches TRBD2 (5 bases). Germline CDR1 reads SGHNT; CDR2 reads YYREEE (reference sequence). V was clipped by 0 bases and J by 1 base, with 8 bases between them. The CDR3 length is 15 residues. In nucleotides, the CDR3 is TGTGCCAGCAGCTTGGGAGGGAGTTCCTACAATGAGCAGTTCTTC. As protein: CASSLGGSSYNEQFF.

This rearrangement joins TRBV18 to TRBJ1-1; TRBD1 is a possible D gene (5 bases). Germline CDR1 and CDR2: KGHSH and LQKENI. This CDR3 has 14 amino acids. The germline V and J ends were trimmed by 9 bases and 5 bases, with 19 bases remaining between them. The CDR3 DNA reads as TGTGCCAGTGTTATTACAAGTTCAGGGACTGAAGCTTTCTTT. It codes for CASVITSSGTEAFF.

V usage is TRBV29-1 and J usage is TRBJ2-1; 8 bases align to TRBD2. Trimming removed 7 bases from V and 7 bases from J; junction bases left unmatched: 9. CDR1 SQVTM and CDR2 ANQGSEA come from the germline V gene. The length of the CDR3 is 13 residues. DNA for the CDR3: TGCAGCGCCAGCGGGAGTGGGTTAAATGAGCAGTTCTTC. Translated, it gives CSASGSGLNEQFF.

This clone was recorded a few times. This chain connects TRBV7-3 to TRBJ1-1; D is ambiguous. Trimming left V 5 bases short and J 4 bases short, with 11 bases between. The CDR3 runs to 13 residues. The V gene's germline CDR1 is SGHTA and CDR2 FQGTGA. The CDR3 DNA sequence: TGTGCCAGCAGCGGGAGTCATGGCACTGAAGCTTTCTTT. Amino acid sequence: CASSGSHGTEAFF.